These 25 T cell receptor beta chains were all obtained from the same sample, sequenced in a study of PD-1 blockade in classical Hodgkin lymphoma. Indicated time point: cycle 4 day 1 (C4D1), after less than seven weeks of nivolumab. Every one of the patients relapsed after autologous stem cell transplantation (brentuximab vedotin exposure was variable). Assay used: immunoSEQ multiplex PCR; TCRdb lists only in-frame clones, some missing. Here the sample spans fewer than 35,000 clones, over 75% being singletons. This material consisted of peripheral blood mononuclear cells (PBMCs), taken before the fourth cycle of nivolumab. The receptors were sampled from a human donor with classical Hodgkin lymphoma.

This sequence joins TRBV30 and TRBJ2-3; D not certain. There are 12 residues in the CDR3. Trimming took off 2 bases at V and 3 bases at J, with 6 bases between the two ends. CDR1 GTSNPN and CDR2 SVGIG come from the germline V gene (reference sequence). The CDR3 nucleotides are TGTGCCTGGAGTTGGGAAACAGATACGCAGTATTTT. Amino acids: CAWSWETDTQYF.

The chain has TRBV9 and TRBJ2-5; a weak D match, TRBD2 (6 bases). V was clipped by 0 bases and J by 2 bases, with 14 bases between them. The CDR3 runs 16 residues. Germline V gene data show CDR1 as SGDLS and CDR2 as YYNGEE. CDR3 nucleotides: TGTGCCAGCAGCGTAGAGCCCCTAGCGAGACAAGAGACCCAGTACTTC. This translates into CASSVEPLARQETQYF.

The V gene is TRBV7-6, the J gene TRBJ2-1, with D unresolved. CDR3 length: 15 amino acids. V lost 4 bases and J 9 bases, leaving 19 bases between the germline ends. CDR1 and CDR2 from the germline V gene are SGHVS and FNYEAQ. The CDR3 nucleotides read TGTGCCAGCAGCTCCACTGGCATTGGGGTCACTGAGCAGTTCTTC. It specifies CASSSTGIGVTEQFF.

The chain links TRBV19 to TRBJ2-2, with 7 bases identical to TRBD1. V lost 3 bases, J lost 0 bases, and 4 bases stayed unmatched. Germline CDR1 and CDR2: LNHDA and SQIVND (reference sequence). CDR3 length equals 16 residues. This CDR3 reads CASSMTGLSNTGELFF. CDR3 bases: TGTGCCAGTAGTATGACAGGGCTTTCGAACACCGGGGAGCTGTTTTTT.

This clone is a singleton in its sample. The V gene is TRBV27, the J gene TRBJ1-1; D may be TRBD1 (6 bases). V lost 0 bases and J 0 bases, leaving 8 bases between the germline ends. Per the germline V gene, CDR1 is MNHEY and CDR2 is SMNVEV (reference sequence). The CDR3 runs 15 residues. The chain's CDR3 is CASSLSRGMNTEAFF. CDR3 DNA sequence: TGTGCCAGCAGTTTATCAAGGGGGATGAACACTGAAGCTTTCTTT.

This clone was counted once. The J gene is TRBJ2-1, the V gene TRBV7-9; D is ambiguous. Germline CDR1 reads SEHNR; CDR2 reads FQNEAQ (reference sequence). CDR3 length equals 14 residues. V lost 5 bases to trimming and J lost 4 bases, with 12 bases between them. In DNA form, the CDR3 reads TGTGCCAGCAGCCGCGGCGGCATTTACAATGAGCAGTTCTTC. Encoded protein: CASSRGGIYNEQFF.

A note on this clone: Sequence at one end of the junction differs from germline and may be a read error. The V and J genes are TRBV7-7 and TRBJ2-2; D might be TRBD1 (6 bases). The CDR3 length is 14 residues. The germline V gene encodes CDR1 SSHAT and CDR2 FNYEAQ (reference sequence). CDR3 amino acids: CASSEQGSTGELFF. The CDR3 bases are TGTGCTAGCAGCGAACAGGGTAGCACCGGGGAGCTGTTTTTT.

The chain employs TRBV29-1 and TRBJ1-2; D remains ambiguous. V lost 3 bases to trimming and J lost 8 bases, with 19 bases between them. This CDR3 is 14 amino acids long. In germline, CDR1 is SQVTM, CDR2 ANQGSEA. CDR3 DNA: TGCAGCGTTGACGGGGTTCGCGGGGATGGGGGCTACACCTTC. Translating it yields CSVDGVRGDGGYTF.

The V and J genes are TRBV11-2 and TRBJ2-7; 7 bases are shared with TRBD1. V was clipped by 1 base and J by 2 bases; unmatched bases: 2. CDR3 length equals 14 residues. CDR1 SGHAT and CDR2 FQNNGV come from the germline V gene. CDR3 amino acids: CASSLGTGTYEQYF. As DNA, the CDR3 is TGTGCCAGCAGCTTAGGGACAGGTACCTACGAGCAGTACTTC.

This chain uses TRBV6-1 with TRBJ2-5, with 13 bases lining up with TRBD2. This CDR3 has 16 amino acids. CDR1 and CDR2 from the germline V gene are MNHNS and SASEGT. The junction had 3 bases not matched to a gene; V was cut back by 0 bases and J by 5 bases. Written as DNA, the CDR3 is TGTGCCAGCAGTGAAGCGGGGACTAGCGGGGTGGAGACCCAGTACTTC. Residues: CASSEAGTSGVETQYF.

The chain is built from TRBV30 and TRBJ1-2; D not certain. This CDR3 contains 13 residues. Germline-derived CDR1 and CDR2 are GTSNPN and SVGIG (reference sequence). V was trimmed by 2 bases and J by 5 bases, leaving 12 bases between them. The CDR3 nucleotides read TGTGCCTGGAGTTTCGGCAGATCATATGGCTACACCTTC. Amino acids: CAWSFGRSYGYTF.

J is TRBJ1-3 and V is TRBV4-3, with D maybe TRBD1 (5 bases). Germline V CDR1 and CDR2: LGHNA, YSLEER. With 4 bases removed from V and 4 bases from J, the gap between germline ends came to 11 bases. This CDR3 is built from 14 residues. CDR3 sequence: CASSRGEAGNTIYF. The CDR3 DNA sequence: TGCGCCAGCAGCCGAGGGGAGGCAGGAAACACCATATATTTT.

This chain uses TRBV6-6 with TRBJ2-1; the D is unclear. Germline lookup yields CDR1 MNHNY and CDR2 SVGAGI (reference sequence). Trimming removed 2 bases from V and 6 bases from J, with 8 bases in between. The CDR3 consists of 13 residues. The CDR3 sequence: CASSYALSNEQFF. The CDR3 region has the DNA TGTGCCAGCAGTTACGCCTTAAGCAATGAGCAGTTCTTC.

The genes are TRBV7-9 and TRBJ1-1, with D unresolved. The CDR3 extends over 11 amino acids. The V gene's germline CDR1 is SEHNR and CDR2 FQNEAQ (reference sequence). V was clipped by 2 bases and J by 6 bases, with 4 bases between them. CDR3 in amino acids: CASSLTSEAFF. The CDR3 DNA follows: TGTGCCAGCAGCTTAACATCTGAAGCTTTCTTT. The entire variable domain, with the rest obtained from reference TRBV7-9 and TRBJ1-1, is as follows: DTGVSQNPRHKITKRGQNVTFRCDPISEHNRLYWYRQTLGQGPEFLTYFQNEAQLEKSRLLSDRFSAERPKGSFSTLEIQRTEQGDSAMYLCASSLTSEAFFGQGTRLTVV.

The chain joins TRBV18 to TRBJ2-1; 12 positions match TRBD2. CDR1 and CDR2 from the germline V gene are KGHSH and LQKENI. The ends lost 3 bases at V and 7 bases at J; junction bases unmatched: 4. The CDR3 runs 15 residues. The CDR3 loop is CASSPLAGGKNEQFF. As DNA, the CDR3 is TGTGCCAGCTCACCTCTAGCGGGAGGGAAAAATGAGCAGTTCTTC.

J is TRBJ2-7 and V is TRBV10-3; possible D gene TRBD2, 5 bases. The CDR3 spans 13 residues. Germline V gene sequence: CDR1 ENHRY, CDR2 SYGVKD. Deletions cut 6 bases from V and 3 bases from J, with 12 bases between. CDR3 amino acids: CAISDQRNYEQYF. CDR3 nucleotide sequence: TGTGCCATCAGCGATCAGCGGAACTACGAGCAGTACTTC.

By share of the sample, this clone is medium-sized. The chain employs TRBV6-7 and TRBJ1-1; 7 nucleotides line up with TRBD1. TRBV6-7 is an ORF, and what it does is uncertain. This CDR3 has 16 residues. J was trimmed by 0 bases and V by 4 bases; bases with no gene match: 8. The CDR3 nucleotides read TGTGCCAGCAGTTGCCCCTCGGACAGGTTGAACACTGAAGCTTTCTTT. Protein: CASSCPSDRLNTEAFF.

This chain joins TRBV28 and TRBJ2-6; D tentatively fits TRBD1 or TRBD2 (5 bases each). CDR1 is MDHEN and CDR2 is SYDVKM in the germline V gene. V lost 8 bases and J lost 1, with 15 bases in between. The CDR3 spans 16 residues. CDR3 region: CASRGRAASGANVLTF. The DNA of the CDR3 is TGTGCCAGCCGGGGCAGGGCGGCTTCTGGGGCCAACGTCCTGACTTTC.

The chain employs TRBV18 and TRBJ2-5, with 7 bases identical to TRBD2. With 3 bases clipped from V and 0 bases from J, the junction kept 10 bases outside the gene matches. This CDR3 contains 17 residues. Germline CDR1 reads KGHSH; CDR2 reads LQKENI. In DNA, the CDR3 is TGTGCCAGCTCACCCCGTTGGGAGGGGCGGTACCAAGAGACCCAGTACTTC. Its protein product is CASSPRWEGRYQETQYF.

V and J are TRBV18 and TRBJ1-5; D unresolved. V dropped 2 bases and J dropped 5 bases, with 4 bases sitting between them. CDR3 length: 12 residues. The germline gives CDR1 KGHSH, CDR2 LQKENI. CDR3: CASSPADQPQHF. The CDR3 DNA sequence: TGTGCCAGCTCACCAGCTGATCAGCCCCAGCATTTT.

The chain has TRBV2 and TRBJ2-4; D gene ambiguous. V lost 2 bases and J 0 bases, leaving 5 bases between the germline ends. CDR3 length: 14 amino acids. Germline V gene lookup returns CDR1 SNHLY and CDR2 FYNNEI. The CDR3 spells CASSELLAKNIQYF. DNA of the CDR3: TGTGCCAGCAGTGAACTACTAGCCAAAAACATTCAGTACTTC.

V usage is TRBV20-1 and J usage is TRBJ2-7; 7 nucleotides match TRBD2. V dropped 7 bases and J dropped 2; count of bases not matched to a gene: 2. The CDR3 loop spans 11 amino acids. Germline values: CDR1 DFQATT, CDR2 SNEGSKA (reference sequence). The CDR3 spells CSGGTTYEQYF. The CDR3 nucleotides read TGCAGTGGCGGGACTACCTACGAGCAGTACTTC.

The V and J genes are TRBV15 and TRBJ2-3, with 7 nucleotides matching TRBD2. The germline gives CDR1 LNHNV, CDR2 YYDKDF (reference sequence). The CDR3 has 17 amino acids. The V and J ends lost 3 bases and 1 base, in that order; junction bases with no gene match: 10. The chain's CDR3 is CATSSGGRVDGTDTQYF. The CDR3 DNA reads TGTGCCACCAGCAGCGGAGGGAGGGTGGATGGCACAGATACGCAGTATTTT.

This chain joins TRBV9 and TRBJ2-1, with TRBD2 identical over 7 bases. This CDR3 has 15 residues. Germline V gene lookup returns CDR1 SGDLS and CDR2 YYNGEE. V shed 0 bases, J shed 4 bases, and the junction held 4 bases outside the gene matches. The CDR3 nucleotides are TGTGCCAGCAGCGTAGTCCCAGCGGGATACAATGAGCAGTTCTTC. Residues: CASSVVPAGYNEQFF.

The gene calls are TRBV10-3 and TRBJ1-4; D remains unclear. The CDR3 has 13 residues. V lost 8 bases to trimming and J lost 9 bases, with 16 bases between them. Germline V gives CDR1 ENHRY, CDR2 SYGVKD. The CDR3, as DNA: TGTGCCATCCGAGGCGGTATCAATCAAAAACTGTTTTTT. This translates into CAIRGGINQKLFF.